Given below is one T cell receptor (beta chain) in context. Germline lookup yields CDR1 SNHLY and CDR2 FYNNEI. CDR3 length: 13 residues. V lost 7 bases, J lost 6 bases, and 8 bases stayed unmatched. PCR involved 60 Vbeta and 13 Jbeta primers. TCRdb's copy holds only in-frame clones and misses some; the assay was immunoSEQ multiplex PCR. The sample yields roughly 120,000 clones, roughly 68% seen once. The data belong to a study of cytomegalovirus exposure and HLA in healthy donors. The chain joins TRBV2 to TRBJ1-2, with 7 positions matching TRBD1. The clonotype comes from a woman aged 50 to 65 in good health and CMV-seropositive. The sample was PBMCs. The CDR3 sequence: CASTLGQRNGYTF. In DNA form, the CDR3 reads TGTGCCAGCACCCTGGGACAGAGGAATGGCTACACCTTC.